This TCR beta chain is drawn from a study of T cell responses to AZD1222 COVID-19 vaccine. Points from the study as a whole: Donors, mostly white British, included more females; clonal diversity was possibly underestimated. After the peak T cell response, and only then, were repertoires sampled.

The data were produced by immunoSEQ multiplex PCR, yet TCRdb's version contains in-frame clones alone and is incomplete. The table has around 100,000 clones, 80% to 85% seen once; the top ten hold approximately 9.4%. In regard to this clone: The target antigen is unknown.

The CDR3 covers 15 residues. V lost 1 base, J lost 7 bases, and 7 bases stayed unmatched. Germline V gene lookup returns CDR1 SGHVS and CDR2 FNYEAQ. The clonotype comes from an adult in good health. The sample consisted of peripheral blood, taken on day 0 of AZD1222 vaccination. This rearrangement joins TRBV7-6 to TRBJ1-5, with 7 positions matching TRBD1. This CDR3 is CASSLETGWYQPQHF. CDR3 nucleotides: TGTGCCAGCAGCTTAGAGACAGGGTGGTACCAGCCCCAGCATTTT.